This T cell receptor beta chain was retrieved from a study of shared clonotypes between healthy human individuals. Study in general: CD8 memory received one plate per donor, CD8 naive two, CD4 memory three and CD4 naive three. Study-level points and caveats: Shared clonotypes: about 5% naive CD4, around 3.7% naive CD8, less than 2.5% memory CD4, about 0.4% memory CD8. Blood was the sole source, and tissue repertoires probably differ.

The method was immunoSEQ multiplex PCR; TCRdb's version includes in-frame clones alone and lacks a portion of them. The table includes about 2.4 million clones, 93% detected once. Concerning this clone: Antigen specificity is unknown.

This CDR3 comprises 13 residues. The TCR comes from a man in his late teens or twenties in good health. Some clones in this sample may be carry-over from other donors' samples. The sample consisted of naive CD4+ T cells from PBMCs. Subset here: CD45RA+ positively selected. The chain joins TRBV21-1 to TRBJ1-2; the D call in the table, TRBD1, was not verified against the DNA. TRBV21-1 is deemed a pseudogene. The CDR3 loop reads CASRIRGNRGYTF. DNA for the CDR3: TGTGCCAGCAGGATCAGGGGAAATCGGGGCTACACCTTC.